This is a list of T cell receptor beta chains from one sample in a study of early T cells in non-severe SARS-CoV-2 infection. MiXCR was run by TCRdb on the 5' RACE reads, yielding one entry per CDR3 protein. The sample lists fewer than 100,000 distinct CDR3 sequences; 6% to 7% were seen once. Source material: whole blood. Source of these receptors: an adult who was a healthcare worker with PCR-confirmed SARS-CoV-2 infection or an uninfected control (not recorded which). Each CDR3 is given with its conserved first and last residue. The D gene is left open where the match is weak. Rows give clone size only sometimes, using once, few, many, or a class for an expanded clone.

D gene: .
J gene: TRBJ2-6
V gene: TRBV5-5
clone size: few
CDR3 DNA: TGTGCCAGCAGCTTGAGGTCAGCTGGGGCCAACGTCCTGACTTTC
CDR3 protein: CASSLRSAGANVLTF

D gene: TRBD2
J gene: TRBJ2-5
V gene: TRBV4-2
clone size: many
CDR3 DNA: TGTGCCAGCAGCCAAGAGATTAGCGGGGTCCAAGAGACCCAGTACTTC
CDR3 protein: CASSQEISGVQETQYF

D gene: .
J gene: TRBJ2-4
V gene: TRBV7-9
clone size: .
CDR3 DNA: TGTGCCAGCAGCTACGGAGACCCCAAAAACATTCAGTACTTC
CDR3 protein: CASSYGDPKNIQYF

D gene: .
J gene: TRBJ1-1
V gene: TRBV2
clone size: many
CDR3 DNA: TGTGCCAGCATACGTTTCGGTGAAGCTTTCTTT
CDR3 protein: CASIRFGEAFF

D gene: .
J gene: TRBJ1-5
V gene: TRBV27
clone size: many
CDR3 DNA: TGTGCCAGCAGCATGGGCAGGGGTGTGGGCTATAGCAATCAGCCCCAGCATTTT
CDR3 protein: CASSMGRGVGYSNQPQHF

D gene: .
J gene: TRBJ1-1
V gene: TRBV5-4
clone size: few
CDR3 DNA: TGTGCCAGCAGCTTGGAACAGATGAACACTGAAGCTTTCTTT
CDR3 protein: CASSLEQMNTEAFF

D gene: .
J gene: TRBJ2-6
V gene: TRBV28
clone size: few
CDR3 DNA: TGTGCCAGCAGTCCCAAGGTCTCTGGGGCCAACGTCCTGACTTTC
CDR3 protein: CASSPKVSGANVLTF

D gene: .
J gene: TRBJ1-2
V gene: TRBV30
clone size: .
CDR3 DNA: TGTGCCGGACCACAGGGCAGCTATGGCTACACCTTC
CDR3 protein: CAGPQGSYGYTF

D gene: .
J gene: TRBJ1-1
V gene: TRBV12-5
clone size: many
CDR3 DNA: TGTGCTAGTTCCCTACCCCAGGGGACTGAAGCTTTCTTT
CDR3 protein: CASSLPQGTEAFF

D gene: .
J gene: TRBJ2-1
V gene: TRBV5-1
clone size: .
CDR3 DNA: TGCGCCAGCAGACAAGAACAGGGAGACAATGAGCAGTTCTTC
CDR3 protein: CASRQEQGDNEQFF

D gene: .
J gene: TRBJ1-1
V gene: TRBV4-2
clone size: many
CDR3 DNA: TGTGCCACCACGACCAGGGGATACACTGAAGCTTTCTTT
CDR3 protein: CATTTRGYTEAFF

D gene: TRBD1
J gene: TRBJ1-1
V gene: TRBV20-1
clone size: few
CDR3 DNA: TGCAGTGTTCCAGGGGGCCCCGGCACTGAAGCTTTCTTT
CDR3 protein: CSVPGGPGTEAFF

D gene: .
J gene: TRBJ2-2
V gene: TRBV7-6
clone size: .
CDR3 DNA: TGTGCCAGCAGCTTAGTCTCAGGGACCGGGGAGCTGTTTTTT
CDR3 protein: CASSLVSGTGELFF

D gene: .
J gene: TRBJ2-2
V gene: TRBV12-3/TRBV12-4
clone size: few
CDR3 DNA: TGTGCCAGCAGCCCCCTTACACAGAACACCGGGGAGCTGTTTTTT
CDR3 protein: CASSPLTQNTGELFF

D gene: TRBD1
J gene: TRBJ2-1
V gene: TRBV9
clone size: many
CDR3 DNA: TGTGCCAGCAGCGAGTGGGGGACAGGGTTTAACGATGAGCAGTTCTTC
CDR3 protein: CASSEWGTGFNDEQFF

D gene: TRBD2
J gene: TRBJ2-7
V gene: TRBV7-2
clone size: many
CDR3 DNA: TGTGCCAGCAACACGGAGCGGGATGGCGAGCAGTACTTC
CDR3 protein: CASNTERDGEQYF

D gene: .
J gene: TRBJ1-1
V gene: TRBV12-3/TRBV12-4
clone size: medium-sized
CDR3 DNA: TGTGCCAGCAGTTTAAGGGAGTTCACTGAAGCTTTCTTT
CDR3 protein: CASSLREFTEAFF

D gene: .
J gene: TRBJ2-3
V gene: TRBV20-1
clone size: once
CDR3 DNA: TGCAGTGCTAGAAAGTTTGAAGCGTTGCCAACCACAGATACGCAGTATTTT
CDR3 protein: CSARKFEALPTTDTQYF

D gene: .
J gene: TRBJ1-2
V gene: TRBV3-1
clone size: many
CDR3 DNA: TGTGCCAGCAGCCTTACTAACTATGGCTACACCTTC
CDR3 protein: CASSLTNYGYTF

D gene: .
J gene: TRBJ1-1
V gene: TRBV11-2
clone size: many
CDR3 DNA: TGTGCCAGCAGACAAAGCGGACGGAACACTGAAGCTTTCTTT
CDR3 protein: CASRQSGRNTEAFF

D gene: TRBD1
J gene: TRBJ2-5
V gene: TRBV10-3
clone size: many
CDR3 DNA: TGTGCCACCGCGACAGGGGATGAAGAGACCCAGTACTTC
CDR3 protein: CATATGDEETQYF

D gene: .
J gene: TRBJ1-1
V gene: TRBV9
clone size: .
CDR3 DNA: TGTGCCAGCAGCGTGATGGGGGACACTGAAGCTTTCTTT
CDR3 protein: CASSVMGDTEAFF

D gene: .
J gene: TRBJ1-2
V gene: TRBV3-1
clone size: many
CDR3 DNA: TGTGCCAGCAGCCAAGGGCAGCCGAACCCTTCTAACTATGGCTACACCTTC
CDR3 protein: CASSQGQPNPSNYGYTF

D gene: TRBD1
J gene: TRBJ2-4
V gene: TRBV7-2
clone size: .
CDR3 DNA: TGTGCCAGCAGCTCACAGATCGGGACAGGGCTCGCCAAAAACATTCAGTACTTC
CDR3 protein: CASSSQIGTGLAKNIQYF

D gene: .
J gene: TRBJ1-5
V gene: TRBV6-5
clone size: .
CDR3 DNA: TGTGCCAGCAGTTACTCGACAGAGCAGCCCCAGCATTTT
CDR3 protein: CASSYSTEQPQHF

D gene: TRBD2
J gene: TRBJ2-3
V gene: TRBV19
clone size: .
CDR3 DNA: TGTGCCAGTAGTAATAGCGGGAGAAGGACAGATACGCAGTATTTT
CDR3 protein: CASSNSGRRTDTQYF

D gene: .
J gene: TRBJ1-6
V gene: TRBV20-1
clone size: many
CDR3 DNA: TGCAGTGCTCCCACTGAGAATAATTCACCCCTCCACTTT
CDR3 protein: CSAPTENNSPLHF

D gene: .
J gene: TRBJ2-3
V gene: TRBV20-1
clone size: .
CDR3 DNA: TGCAGTGCCGGGTTACTGATCACAGATACGCAGTATTTT
CDR3 protein: CSAGLLITDTQYF

D gene: .
J gene: TRBJ1-2
V gene: TRBV7-9
clone size: many
CDR3 DNA: TGTGCCATAGGGACCGGCTACACCTTC
CDR3 protein: CAIGTGYTF

D gene: TRBD2
J gene: TRBJ2-7
V gene: TRBV7-2
clone size: .
CDR3 DNA: TGTGCCAGCAGCTTAGGACTAGCGGGGACCGAGCAGTACTTC
CDR3 protein: CASSLGLAGTEQYF

D gene: TRBD2
J gene: TRBJ2-1
V gene: TRBV2
clone size: few
CDR3 DNA: TGTGCCAGCAATACAGCGGGGAGCTCGGCTGAGCAGTTCTTC
CDR3 protein: CASNTAGSSAEQFF

D gene: .
J gene: TRBJ2-1
V gene: TRBV7-2
clone size: .
CDR3 DNA: TGTGCCAGCAGCATTAGTACCTCGAGCTCCTACAATGAGCAGTTCTTC
CDR3 protein: CASSISTSSSYNEQFF

D gene: .
J gene: TRBJ2-5
V gene: TRBV7-2
clone size: many
CDR3 DNA: TGTGCCAGCAACGTCGGACCCGAAGAGACCCAGTACTTC
CDR3 protein: CASNVGPEETQYF

D gene: .
J gene: TRBJ2-4
V gene: TRBV7-9
clone size: many
CDR3 DNA: TGTGCCAGCAGCCCAAACAGGGTTGAGGCCAAAAACATTCAGTACTTC
CDR3 protein: CASSPNRVEAKNIQYF

D gene: TRBD2
J gene: TRBJ2-1
V gene: TRBV5-4
clone size: many
CDR3 DNA: TGTGCCAGCAGCCCCGGCGGGGGAAGCTACAATGAGCAGTTCTTC
CDR3 protein: CASSPGGGSYNEQFF

D gene: .
J gene: TRBJ2-5
V gene: TRBV11-2
clone size: few
CDR3 DNA: TGTGCCAGCAGCTTTTTCCAAGAGACCCAGTACTTC
CDR3 protein: CASSFFQETQYF

D gene: .
J gene: TRBJ2-2
V gene: TRBV19
clone size: few
CDR3 DNA: TGTGCCAGTAGTATCCCGGCAGGGGAGACCGGGGAGCTGTTTTTT
CDR3 protein: CASSIPAGETGELFF

D gene: TRBD2
J gene: TRBJ2-7
V gene: TRBV29-1
clone size: many
CDR3 DNA: TGCAGCGTCGCCCCAGGAACTAGCGGGGACGAGCAGTACTTC
CDR3 protein: CSVAPGTSGDEQYF

D gene: TRBD2
J gene: TRBJ2-5
V gene: TRBV5-1
clone size: many
CDR3 DNA: TGCGCCAGCAGCTTGGACGGGACTAGCGGGATAAAGACCCAGTACTTC
CDR3 protein: CASSLDGTSGIKTQYF

D gene: .
J gene: TRBJ2-2
V gene: TRBV9
clone size: many
CDR3 DNA: TGTGCCAGCAGCGTAACCGGGGGCGACACCGGGGAGCTGTTTTTT
CDR3 protein: CASSVTGGDTGELFF

D gene: TRBD2
J gene: TRBJ2-1
V gene: TRBV7-2
clone size: .
CDR3 DNA: TGTGCCAGCAGCTCAGAATCGACTAGCGGGAAACGGCAGTTCTTC
CDR3 protein: CASSSESTSGKRQFF

D gene: .
J gene: TRBJ1-5
V gene: TRBV30
clone size: .
CDR3 DNA: TGTGCCTCCCGGGAAAATAGCAATCAGCCCCAGCATTTT
CDR3 protein: CASRENSNQPQHF